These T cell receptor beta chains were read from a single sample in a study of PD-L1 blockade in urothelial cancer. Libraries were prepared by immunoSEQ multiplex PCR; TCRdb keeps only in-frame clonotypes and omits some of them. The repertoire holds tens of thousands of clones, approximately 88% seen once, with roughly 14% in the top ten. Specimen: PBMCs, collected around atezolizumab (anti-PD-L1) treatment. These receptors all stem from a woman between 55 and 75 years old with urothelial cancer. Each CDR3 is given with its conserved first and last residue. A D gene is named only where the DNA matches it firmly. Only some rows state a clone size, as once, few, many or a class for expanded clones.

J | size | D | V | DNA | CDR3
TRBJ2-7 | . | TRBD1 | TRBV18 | TGTGCCAGCTCACCTCGATCCAGCACAGGGGGCAACGAGCAGTACTTC | CASSPRSSTGGNEQYF
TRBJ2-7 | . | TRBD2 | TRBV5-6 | TGTGCCAGCAGCACCTTAGCGGGAGGAGTCCCCGAGCAGTACTTC | CASSTLAGGVPEQYF
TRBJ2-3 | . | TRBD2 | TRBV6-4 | TGTGCCAGCAGTGAGAACGCCCCGCGGGGGGGTCACACAGATACGCAGTATTTT | CASSENAPRGGHTDTQYF
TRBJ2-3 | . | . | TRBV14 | TGTGCCAGCAGCCAAGTCGCGGGAAGTACGCAGTATTTT | CASSQVAGSTQYF
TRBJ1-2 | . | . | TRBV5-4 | TGTGCCAGCAGCGCGGCAGGGACTTGGTATGGCTACACCTTC | CASSAAGTWYGYTF
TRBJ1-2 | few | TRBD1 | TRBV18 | TGTGCCAGCTCGCCTTTCCGGGACAGGGGGCTGGACTATGGCTACACCTTC | CASSPFRDRGLDYGYTF
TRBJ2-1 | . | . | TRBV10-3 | TGTGCCATCAGTGGTCCCCCTCGTCGGGACACAAGGTACAATGAGCAGTTCTTC | CAISGPPRRDTRYNEQFF
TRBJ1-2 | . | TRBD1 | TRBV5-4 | TGCGCCAGCAGCCAAGATCGGGCAGCAGGGGGAATTTATGGCTACACCTTC | CASSQDRAAGGIYGYTF
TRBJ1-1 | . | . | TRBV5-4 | TGTGCCAGCCAAGAACCGGGTCTCACTGAAGCTTTCTTT | CASQEPGLTEAFF
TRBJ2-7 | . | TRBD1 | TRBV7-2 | TGTGCCAGCAGCCCCGGGACAGGGTCCTACGAGCAGTACTTC | CASSPGTGSYEQYF
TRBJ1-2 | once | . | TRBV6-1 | TGTGCCAGCGTAGACAGCCCCTTAACTCCTTATGGCTACACCTTC | CASVDSPLTPYGYTF
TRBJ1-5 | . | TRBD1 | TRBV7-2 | TGTGCCAGCAGCTTATATATGACAGGGGGTGGAGATCAGCCCCAGCATTTT | CASSLYMTGGGDQPQHF
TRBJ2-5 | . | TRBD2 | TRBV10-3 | TGTGCCGCGTCGACTAGCGGGGAAGAGACCCAGTACTTC | CAASTSGEETQYF
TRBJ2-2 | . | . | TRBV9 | TGTGCCAGCAGCGTAGGAATGGGCCTGTCACAGAACACCGGGGAGCTGTTTTTT | CASSVGMGLSQNTGELFF
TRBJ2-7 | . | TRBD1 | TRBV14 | TGTGCCAGCAGAGGGACAGGGTCACCCTACGAGCAGTACTTC | CASRGTGSPYEQYF
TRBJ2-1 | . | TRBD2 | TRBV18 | TGTGCCAGCTCACCACCGGGACTAGCGGGAGTTAAGTTCTTC | CASSPPGLAGVKFF
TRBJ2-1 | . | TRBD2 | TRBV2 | TGTGCCAGCAGGGCCCCGGTGGTTAGCGGGAATGAGCAGTTCTTC | CASRAPVVSGNEQFF
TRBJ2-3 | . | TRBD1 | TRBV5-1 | TGCGCCAGCAGCATCCACGACAGGGTAGAAGATACGCAGTATTTT | CASSIHDRVEDTQYF
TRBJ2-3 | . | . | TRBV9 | TGTGCCAGCACCAAGGGAGGGGGTAGCACAGATACGCAGTATTTT | CASTKGGGSTDTQYF
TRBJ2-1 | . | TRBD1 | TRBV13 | TGTGCCAGCAGCTTACCCTCGACAGGGAGCTCCTACAATGAGCAGTTCTTC | CASSLPSTGSSYNEQFF
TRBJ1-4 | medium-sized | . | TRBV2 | TGTGCCAGCAGCGGAGACGGAAGTAATGAAAAACTGTTTTTT | CASSGDGSNEKLFF
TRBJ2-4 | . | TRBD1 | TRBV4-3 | TGCGCCAGCAGCCAAGAGACAGGGGCGCACCCAGATAGCATTCAGTACTTC | CASSQETGAHPDSIQYF
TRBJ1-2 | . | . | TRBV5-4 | TGTGCCAGCAGCTTGGTCGCTAGGTCGGGCTATGGCTACACCTTC | CASSLVARSGYGYTF
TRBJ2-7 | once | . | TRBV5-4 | TGTGCCAGCAGCGTGGCTGGCGGGGCGAGGAACGAGCAGTACTTC | CASSVAGGARNEQYF
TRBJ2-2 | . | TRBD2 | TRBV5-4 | TGTGCCAGCAGCTTGCTAGCGGGGATGGGCACCGGGGAGCTGTTTTTT | CASSLLAGMGTGELFF
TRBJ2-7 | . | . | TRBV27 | TGTGCCAGCAGTTTCGGACACCAGTCCTACGAGCAGTACTTC | CASSFGHQSYEQYF
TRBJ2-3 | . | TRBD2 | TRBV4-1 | TGCGCCAGCAGCCAAGAACGGGAACTAGCGGGAGTCGGGGATACGCAGTATTTT | CASSQERELAGVGDTQYF
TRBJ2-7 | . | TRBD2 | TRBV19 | TGTGCCAGTAGTGTGGCGGGAGTCGGCTACGAGCAGTACTTC | CASSVAGVGYEQYF
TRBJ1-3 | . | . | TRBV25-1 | TGTGCCAGCAGGGGGGAGGGGCCGGGAAACACCATATATTTT | CASRGEGPGNTIYF